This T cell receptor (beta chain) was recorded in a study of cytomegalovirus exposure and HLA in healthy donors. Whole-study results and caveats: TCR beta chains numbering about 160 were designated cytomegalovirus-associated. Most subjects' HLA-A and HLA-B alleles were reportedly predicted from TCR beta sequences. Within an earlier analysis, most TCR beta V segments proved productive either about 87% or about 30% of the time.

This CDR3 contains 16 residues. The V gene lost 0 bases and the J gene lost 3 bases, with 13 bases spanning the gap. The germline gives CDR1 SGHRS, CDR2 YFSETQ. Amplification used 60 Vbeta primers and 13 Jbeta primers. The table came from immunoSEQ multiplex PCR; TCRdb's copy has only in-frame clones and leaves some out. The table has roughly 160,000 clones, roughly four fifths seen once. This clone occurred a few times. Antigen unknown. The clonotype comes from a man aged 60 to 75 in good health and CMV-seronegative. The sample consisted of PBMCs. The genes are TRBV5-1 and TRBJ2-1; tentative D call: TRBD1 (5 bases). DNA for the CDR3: TGCGCCAGCAGCTTGGGACAGACCTCCTACTACAATGAGCAGTTCTTC. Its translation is CASSLGQTSYYNEQFF.